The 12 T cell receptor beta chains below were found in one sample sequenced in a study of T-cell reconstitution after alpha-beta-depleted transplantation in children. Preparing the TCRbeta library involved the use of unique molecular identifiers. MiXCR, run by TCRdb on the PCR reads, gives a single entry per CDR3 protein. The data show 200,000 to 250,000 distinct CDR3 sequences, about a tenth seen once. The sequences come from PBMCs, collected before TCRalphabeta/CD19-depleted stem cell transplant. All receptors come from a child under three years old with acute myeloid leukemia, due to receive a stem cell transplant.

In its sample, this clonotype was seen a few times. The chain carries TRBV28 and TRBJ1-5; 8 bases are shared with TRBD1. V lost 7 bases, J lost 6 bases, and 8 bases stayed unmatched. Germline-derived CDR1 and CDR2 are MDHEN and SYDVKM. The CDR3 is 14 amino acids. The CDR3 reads CASNRGGAGQPQHF. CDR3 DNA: TGTGCCAGCAACAGGGGGGGGGCAGGTCAGCCCCAGCATTTT. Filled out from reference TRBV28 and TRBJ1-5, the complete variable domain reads DVKVTQSSRYLVKRTGEKVFLECVQDMDHENMFWYRQDPGLGLRLIYFSYDVKMKEKGDIPEGYSVSREKKERFSLILESASTNQTSMYLCASNRGGAGQPQHFGDGTRLSIL.

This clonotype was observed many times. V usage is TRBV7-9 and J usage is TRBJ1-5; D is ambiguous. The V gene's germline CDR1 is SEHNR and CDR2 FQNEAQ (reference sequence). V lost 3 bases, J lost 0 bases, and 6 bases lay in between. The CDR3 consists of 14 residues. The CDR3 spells CASSFPDSNQPQHF. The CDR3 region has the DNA TGTGCCAGCAGCTTTCCGGATAGCAATCAGCCCCAGCATTTT.

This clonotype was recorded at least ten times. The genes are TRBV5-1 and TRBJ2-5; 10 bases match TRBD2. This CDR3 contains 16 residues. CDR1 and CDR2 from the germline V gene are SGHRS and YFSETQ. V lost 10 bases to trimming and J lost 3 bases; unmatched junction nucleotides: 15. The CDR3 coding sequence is TGCGCCTCCAGCTCAAACGGCCTAGCGGGAGAAGAGACCCAGTACTTC. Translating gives CASSSNGLAGEETQYF.

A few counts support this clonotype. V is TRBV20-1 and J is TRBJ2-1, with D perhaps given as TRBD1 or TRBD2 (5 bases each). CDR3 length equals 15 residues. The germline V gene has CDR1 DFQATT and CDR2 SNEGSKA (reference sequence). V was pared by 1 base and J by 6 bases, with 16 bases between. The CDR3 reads CSARGGINVRNEQFF. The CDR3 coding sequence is TGCAGTGCTAGAGGGGGGATCAACGTCCGCAATGAGCAGTTCTTC.

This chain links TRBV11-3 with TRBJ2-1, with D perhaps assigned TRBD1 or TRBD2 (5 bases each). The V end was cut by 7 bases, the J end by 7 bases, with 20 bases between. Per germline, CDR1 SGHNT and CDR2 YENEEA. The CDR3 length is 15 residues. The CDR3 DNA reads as TGTGCCAGCAAAGGTGGGGACGCGAGTGGTAATGAGCAGTTCTTC. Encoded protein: CASKGGDASGNEQFF. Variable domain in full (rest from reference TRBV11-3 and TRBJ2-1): EAGVVQSPRYKIIEKKQPVAFWCNPISGHNTLYWYLQNLGQGPELLIRYENEEAVDDSQLPKDRFSAERLKGVDSTLKIQPAELGDSAVYLCASKGGDASGNEQFFGPGTRLTVL.

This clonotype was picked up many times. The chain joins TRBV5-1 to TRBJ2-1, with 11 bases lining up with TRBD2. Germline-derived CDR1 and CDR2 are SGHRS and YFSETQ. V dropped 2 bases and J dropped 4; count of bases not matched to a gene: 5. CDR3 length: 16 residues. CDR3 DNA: TGCGCCAGCAGCTTCTCTCCTAGCGGGGGGTACAATGAGCAGTTCTTC. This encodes CASSFSPSGGYNEQFF. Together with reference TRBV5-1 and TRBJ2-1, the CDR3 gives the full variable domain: KAGVTQTPRYLIKTRGQQVTLSCSPISGHRSVSWYQQTPGQGLQFLFEYFSETQRNKGNFPGRFSGRQFSNSRSEMNVSTLELGDSALYLCASSFSPSGGYNEQFFGPGTRLTVL.

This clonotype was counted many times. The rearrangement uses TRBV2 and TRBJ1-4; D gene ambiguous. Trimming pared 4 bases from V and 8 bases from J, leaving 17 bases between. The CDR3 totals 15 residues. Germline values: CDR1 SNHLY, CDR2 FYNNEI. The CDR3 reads CASSAGLTAEEKLFF. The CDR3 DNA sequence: TGTGCCAGCAGTGCCGGACTGACGGCAGAGGAAAAACTGTTTTTT.

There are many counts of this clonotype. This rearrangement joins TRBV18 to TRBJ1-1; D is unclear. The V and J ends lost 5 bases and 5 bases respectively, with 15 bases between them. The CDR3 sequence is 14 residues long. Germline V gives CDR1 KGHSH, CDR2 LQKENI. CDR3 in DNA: TGTGCCAGCTCAGCCGACAAGTCGGGTACTGAAGCTTTCTTT. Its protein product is CASSADKSGTEAFF.

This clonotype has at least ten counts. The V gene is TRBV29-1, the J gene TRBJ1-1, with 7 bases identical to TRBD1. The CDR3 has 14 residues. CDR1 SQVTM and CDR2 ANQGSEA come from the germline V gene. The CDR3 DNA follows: TGCAGTGTGGGACAGTTAAAGCTGAACACTGAAGCTTTCTTT. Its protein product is CSVGQLKLNTEAFF.

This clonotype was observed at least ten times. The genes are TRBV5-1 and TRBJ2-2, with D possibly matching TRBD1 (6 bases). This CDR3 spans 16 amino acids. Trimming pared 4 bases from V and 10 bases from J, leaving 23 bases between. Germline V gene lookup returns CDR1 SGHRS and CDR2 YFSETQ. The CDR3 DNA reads TGCGCCAGCAGCACCAGACAGGACCCCACCGGAGTGGAGCTGTTTTTT. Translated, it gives CASSTRQDPTGVELFF.

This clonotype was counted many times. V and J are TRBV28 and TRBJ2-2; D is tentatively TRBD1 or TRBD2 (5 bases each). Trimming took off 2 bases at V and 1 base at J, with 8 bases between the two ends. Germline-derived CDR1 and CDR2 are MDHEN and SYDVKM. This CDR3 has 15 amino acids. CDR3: CASSLMGRNTGELFF. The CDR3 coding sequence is TGTGCCAGCAGTTTAATGGGACGGAACACCGGGGAGCTGTTTTTT.

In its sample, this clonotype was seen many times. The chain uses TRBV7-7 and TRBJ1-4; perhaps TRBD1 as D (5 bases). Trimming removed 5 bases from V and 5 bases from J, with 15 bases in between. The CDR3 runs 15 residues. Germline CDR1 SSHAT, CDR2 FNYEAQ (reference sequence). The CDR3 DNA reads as TGTGCCAGCAGCCTCCGGGACGGCGCAAATGAAAAACTGTTTTTT. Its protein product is CASSLRDGANEKLFF.